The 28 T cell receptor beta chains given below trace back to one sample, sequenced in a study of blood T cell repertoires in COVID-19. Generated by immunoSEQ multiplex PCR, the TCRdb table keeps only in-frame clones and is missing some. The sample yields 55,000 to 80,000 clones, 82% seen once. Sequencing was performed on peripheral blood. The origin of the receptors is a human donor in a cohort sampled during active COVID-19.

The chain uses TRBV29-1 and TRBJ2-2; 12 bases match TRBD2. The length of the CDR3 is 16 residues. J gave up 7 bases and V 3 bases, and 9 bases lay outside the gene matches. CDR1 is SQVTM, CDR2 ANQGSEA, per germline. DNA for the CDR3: TGCAGCGTTGACGGTCTAGCGGGGGGGCCCGGCGGGGAGCTGTTTTTT. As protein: CSVDGLAGGPGGELFF.

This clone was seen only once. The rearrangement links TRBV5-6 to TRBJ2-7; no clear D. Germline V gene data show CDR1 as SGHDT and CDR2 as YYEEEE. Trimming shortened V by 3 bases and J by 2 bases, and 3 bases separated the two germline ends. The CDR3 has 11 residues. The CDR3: CASSSTYEQYF. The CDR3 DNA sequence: TGTGCCAGCAGCTCCACCTACGAGCAGTACTTC. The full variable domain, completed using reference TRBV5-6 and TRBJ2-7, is DAGVTQSPTHLIKTRGQQVTLRCSPKSGHDTVSWYQQALGQGPQFIFQYYEEEERQRGNFPDRFSGHQFPNYSSELNVNALLLGDSALYLCASSSTYEQYFGPGTRLTVT.

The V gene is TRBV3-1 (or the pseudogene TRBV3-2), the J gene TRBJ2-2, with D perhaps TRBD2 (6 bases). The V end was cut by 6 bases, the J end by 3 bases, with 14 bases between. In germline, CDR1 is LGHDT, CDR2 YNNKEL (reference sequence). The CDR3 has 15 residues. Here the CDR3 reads CASREGRIYTGELFF. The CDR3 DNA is TGTGCCAGCAGGGAGGGGAGAATATACACCGGGGAGCTGTTTTTT.

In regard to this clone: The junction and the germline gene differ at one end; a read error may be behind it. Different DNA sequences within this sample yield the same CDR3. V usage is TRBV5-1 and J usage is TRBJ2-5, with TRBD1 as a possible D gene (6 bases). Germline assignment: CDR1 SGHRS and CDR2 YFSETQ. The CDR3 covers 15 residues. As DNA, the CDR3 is TGCGCTAGCAGCACCGGACAGACGCTTCAAGAGACCCAGTACTTC. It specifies CASSTGQTLQETQYF.

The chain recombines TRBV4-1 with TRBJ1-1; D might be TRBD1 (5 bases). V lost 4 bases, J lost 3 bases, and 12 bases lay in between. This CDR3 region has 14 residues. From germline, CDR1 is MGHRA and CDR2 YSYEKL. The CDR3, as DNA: TGCGCCAGCAGCCTTCAGGGAAGTGACACTGAAGCTTTCTTT. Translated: CASSLQGSDTEAFF.

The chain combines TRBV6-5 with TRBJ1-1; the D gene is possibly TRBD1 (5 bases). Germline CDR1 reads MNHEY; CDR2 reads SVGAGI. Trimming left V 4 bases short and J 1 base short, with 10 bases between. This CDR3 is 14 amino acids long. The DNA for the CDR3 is TGTGCCAGCAGTTTTGGGGCAACGAACACTGAAGCTTTCTTT. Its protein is CASSFGATNTEAFF.

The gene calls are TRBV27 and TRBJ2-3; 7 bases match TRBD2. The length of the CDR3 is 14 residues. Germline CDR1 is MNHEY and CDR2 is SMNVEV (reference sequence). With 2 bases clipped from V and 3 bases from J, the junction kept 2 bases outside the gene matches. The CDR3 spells CASSLGGGTDTQYF. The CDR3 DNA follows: TGTGCCAGCAGTTTAGGGGGAGGGACAGATACGCAGTATTTT.

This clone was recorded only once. CDR3: CASSPPSRVGRGYTF. The CDR3 DNA sequence: TGTGCCAGCAGCCCCCCCAGCAGGGTAGGAAGAGGCTACACCTTC. The rearrangement joins TRBV11-2 to TRBJ1-2; the D gene is possibly TRBD1 (5 bases). The V end lost 5 bases, the J end lost 8 bases, and 21 bases lay between the germline ends. The CDR3 length is 15 residues. The germline gives CDR1 SGHAT, CDR2 FQNNGV.

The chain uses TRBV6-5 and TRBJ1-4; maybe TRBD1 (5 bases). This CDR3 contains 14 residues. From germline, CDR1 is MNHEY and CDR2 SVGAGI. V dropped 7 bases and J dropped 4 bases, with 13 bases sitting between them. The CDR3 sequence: CASNLGGVNEKLFF. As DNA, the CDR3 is TGTGCCAGCAATCTCGGGGGTGTTAATGAAAAACTGTTTTTT.

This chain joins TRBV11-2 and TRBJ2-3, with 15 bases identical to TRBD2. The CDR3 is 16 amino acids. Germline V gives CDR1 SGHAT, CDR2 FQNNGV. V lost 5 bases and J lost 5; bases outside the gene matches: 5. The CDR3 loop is CASSQGTSGGIDTQYF. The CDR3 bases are TGTGCCAGCAGCCAAGGGACTAGCGGGGGGATAGATACGCAGTATTTT.

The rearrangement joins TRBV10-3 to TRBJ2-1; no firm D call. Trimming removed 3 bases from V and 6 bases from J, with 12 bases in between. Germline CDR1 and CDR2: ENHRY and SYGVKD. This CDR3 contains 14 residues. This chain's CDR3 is CAISDSASGNEQFF. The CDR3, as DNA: TGTGCCATCAGTGACTCAGCGTCGGGCAATGAGCAGTTCTTC.

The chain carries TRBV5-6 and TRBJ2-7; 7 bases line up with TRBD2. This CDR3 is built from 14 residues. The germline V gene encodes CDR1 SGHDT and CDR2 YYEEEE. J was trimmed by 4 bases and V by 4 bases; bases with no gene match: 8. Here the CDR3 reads CASSRSGRVYEQYV. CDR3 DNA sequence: TGTGCCAGCAGCCGATCGGGGAGGGTTTACGAGCAGTACGTC.

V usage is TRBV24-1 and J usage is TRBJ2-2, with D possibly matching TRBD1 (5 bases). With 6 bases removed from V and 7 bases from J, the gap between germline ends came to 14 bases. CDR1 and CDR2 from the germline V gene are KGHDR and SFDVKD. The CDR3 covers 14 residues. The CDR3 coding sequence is TGTGCCACCAGTTCCTCAGGGTACTACGGGGAGCTGTTTTTT. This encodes CATSSSGYYGELFF.

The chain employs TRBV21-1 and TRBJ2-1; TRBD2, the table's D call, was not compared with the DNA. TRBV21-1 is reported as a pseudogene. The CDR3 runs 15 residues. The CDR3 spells CASSKKIRRGNEQFF. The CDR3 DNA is TGTGCCAGCAGCAAAAAGATCCGGAGAGGCAATGAGCAGTTCTTC.

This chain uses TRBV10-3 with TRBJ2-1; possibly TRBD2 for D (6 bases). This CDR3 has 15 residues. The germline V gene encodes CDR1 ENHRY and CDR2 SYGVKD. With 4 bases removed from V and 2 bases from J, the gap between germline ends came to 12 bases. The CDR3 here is CAISAGTPTYNEQFF. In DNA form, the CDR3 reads TGTGCCATCAGTGCCGGGACTCCTACCTACAATGAGCAGTTCTTC.

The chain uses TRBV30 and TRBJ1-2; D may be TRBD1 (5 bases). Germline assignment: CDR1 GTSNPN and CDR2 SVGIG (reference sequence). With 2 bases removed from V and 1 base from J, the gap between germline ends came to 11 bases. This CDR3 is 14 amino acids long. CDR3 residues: CAWSSPRDNYGYTF. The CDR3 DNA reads TGTGCCTGGAGTTCCCCCAGGGATAACTATGGCTACACCTTC.

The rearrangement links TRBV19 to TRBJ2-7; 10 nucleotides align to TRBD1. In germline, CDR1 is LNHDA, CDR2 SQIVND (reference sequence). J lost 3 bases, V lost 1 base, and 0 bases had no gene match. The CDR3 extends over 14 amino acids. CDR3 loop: CASSIGTGGYEQYF. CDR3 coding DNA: TGTGCCAGTAGTATAGGGACAGGGGGCTACGAGCAGTACTTC.

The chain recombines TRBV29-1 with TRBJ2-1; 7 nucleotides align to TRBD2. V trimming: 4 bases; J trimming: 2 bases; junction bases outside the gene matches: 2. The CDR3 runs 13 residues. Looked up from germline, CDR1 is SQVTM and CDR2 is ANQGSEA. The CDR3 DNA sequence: TGCAGCGTTGGGGAGGGGACCTACAATGAGCAGTTCTTC. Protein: CSVGEGTYNEQFF.

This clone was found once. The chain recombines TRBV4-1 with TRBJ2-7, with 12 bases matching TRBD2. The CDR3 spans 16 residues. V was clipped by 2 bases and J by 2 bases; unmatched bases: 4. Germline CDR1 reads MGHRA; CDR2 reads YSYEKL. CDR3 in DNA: TGCGCCAGCAGCCAAACCCCTAGCGGGGGGGCCTACGAGCAGTACTTC. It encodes CASSQTPSGGAYEQYF.

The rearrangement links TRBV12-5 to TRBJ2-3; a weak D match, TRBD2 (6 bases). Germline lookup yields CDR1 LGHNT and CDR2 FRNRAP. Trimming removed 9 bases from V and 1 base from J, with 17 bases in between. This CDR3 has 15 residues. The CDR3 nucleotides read TGTGCTAGCCGGCGGGGAAAAGGGGGCACAGATACGCAGTATTTT. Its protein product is CASRRGKGGTDTQYF.

The CDR3 reads CASSQGGQKNTEAFF. In DNA form, the CDR3 reads TGCGCCAGCAGTCAGGGGGGACAGAAGAACACTGAAGCTTTCTTT. The V and J genes are TRBV5-1 and TRBJ1-1; the match to TRBD1 covers 7 bases. Germline CDR1 reads SGHRS; CDR2 reads YFSETQ. After removal of 5 bases from V and 1 base from J, the junction contained 8 bases not matched to a gene. The CDR3 contains 15 residues.

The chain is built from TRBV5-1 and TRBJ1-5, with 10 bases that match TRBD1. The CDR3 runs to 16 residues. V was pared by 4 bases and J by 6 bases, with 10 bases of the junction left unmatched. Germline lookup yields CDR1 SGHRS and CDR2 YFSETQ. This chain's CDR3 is CASSATGGDLSQPQHF. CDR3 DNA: TGCGCCAGCAGCGCGACAGGGGGCGATTTGAGTCAGCCCCAGCATTTT. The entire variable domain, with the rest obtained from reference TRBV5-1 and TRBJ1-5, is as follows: KAGVTQTPRYLIKTRGQQVTLSCSPISGHRSVSWYQQTPGQGLQFLFEYFSETQRNKGNFPGRFSGRQFSNSRSEMNVSTLELGDSALYLCASSATGGDLSQPQHFGDGTRLSIL.

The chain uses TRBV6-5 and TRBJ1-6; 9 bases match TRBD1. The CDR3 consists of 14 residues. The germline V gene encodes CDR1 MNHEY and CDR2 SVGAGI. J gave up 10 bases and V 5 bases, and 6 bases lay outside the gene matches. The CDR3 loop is CASSRTGVFSPLHF. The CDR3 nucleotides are TGTGCCAGCAGTAGGACAGGGGTGTTCTCACCCCTCCACTTT.

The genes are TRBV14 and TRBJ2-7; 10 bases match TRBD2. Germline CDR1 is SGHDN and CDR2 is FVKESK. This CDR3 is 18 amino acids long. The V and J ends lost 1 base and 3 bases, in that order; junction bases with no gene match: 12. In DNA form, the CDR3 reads TGTGCCAGCAGCCAAGTTCATCGGGCTAGCGGGGGCCGCTACGAGCAGTACTTC. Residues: CASSQVHRASGGRYEQYF. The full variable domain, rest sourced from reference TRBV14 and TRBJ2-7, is EAGVTQFPSHSVIEKGQTVTLRCDPISGHDNLYWYRRVMGKEIKFLLHFVKESKQDESGMPNNRFLAERTGGTYSTLKVQPAELEDSGVYFCASSQVHRASGGRYEQYFGPGTRLTVT.

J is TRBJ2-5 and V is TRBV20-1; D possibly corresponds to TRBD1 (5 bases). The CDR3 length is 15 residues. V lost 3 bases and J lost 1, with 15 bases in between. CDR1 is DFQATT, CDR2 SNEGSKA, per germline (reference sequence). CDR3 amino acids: CSASSVGGAQETQYF. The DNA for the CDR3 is TGCAGTGCTAGTTCTGTAGGTGGGGCCCAAGAGACCCAGTACTTC.

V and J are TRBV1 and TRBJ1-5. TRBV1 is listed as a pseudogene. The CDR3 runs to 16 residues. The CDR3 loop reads CTSSQWRGYSNQPQHF. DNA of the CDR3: TGCACCAGCAGCCAATGGCGGGGCTATAGCAATCAGCCCCAGCATTTT.

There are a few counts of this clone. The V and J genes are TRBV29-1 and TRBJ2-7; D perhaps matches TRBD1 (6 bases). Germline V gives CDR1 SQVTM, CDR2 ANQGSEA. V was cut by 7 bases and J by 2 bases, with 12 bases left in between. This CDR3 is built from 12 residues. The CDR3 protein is CSASNRAYEQYF. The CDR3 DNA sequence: TGCAGCGCTTCAAACAGGGCCTACGAGCAGTACTTC.

CDR3: CASSFGTEVNEQFF. The DNA of the CDR3 is TGCGCCAGCAGCTTCGGGACAGAGGTAAATGAGCAGTTCTTC. The chain couples TRBV5-1 to TRBJ2-1; 7 bases agree with TRBD1. The CDR3 length is 14 residues. V was clipped by 2 bases and J by 7 bases; unmatched bases: 6. Per the germline V gene, CDR1 is SGHRS and CDR2 is YFSETQ.